This TCR beta chain was obtained from a study of T-cell reconstitution after alpha-beta-depleted transplantation in children. Overall study findings and caveats: One year after transplant, T-cell counts and diversity came mostly from newly produced T cells. Some patients' high day-60 TCRbeta diversity was traced to surviving recipient T cells and thymic progenitors.

The library targeted TCRbeta and was prepared with unique molecular identifiers. Using its own MiXCR run on the PCR reads, TCRdb lists one record per CDR3 protein. Counted here are about 830,000 distinct CDR3 sequences, roughly 16% occurring once; the ten biggest clones make up approximately 5%. On this clonotype itself: Its specificity is unknown.

The CDR3 length is 13 residues. Trimming cost V 3 bases and J 2 bases, with 8 bases left between them. Germline assignment: CDR1 SGHVS and CDR2 FNYEAQ. Sample: PBMCs, mostly from graft donor cells, taken 360 days after TCRalphabeta/CD19-depleted stem cell transplant. This clonotype originated in a male patient aged 5 to 17 who had a stem cell transplant for acute lymphoblastic leukemia, so the T cells may come from the graft donor. This rearrangement joins TRBV7-6 to TRBJ2-7; D gene ambiguous. As DNA, the CDR3 is TGTGCCAGCAGCTTCGACGCCGCCTACGAGCAGTACTTC. Its protein is CASSFDAAYEQYF.